This T cell receptor (beta chain) stems from a study of blood T cell repertoires in COVID-19. Study as a whole: Material from acute and convalescent COVID-19 was sourced from the United States, Italy and Spain.

Original processing methods: Quantification of nucleated cells was approximated via reference gene primer amplification. Sequencing was performed with immunoSEQ multiplex PCR; in TCRdb, only in-frame clones are kept and a portion is missing. The DNA was the basis for D and trimming; V, J and clone size are from that table. The table records some 380,000 clones, over 75% of them present only once. Cohorts were based on clinical histories the participants reported. Donors of Cohort 3 who recovered were those that had two negative PCRs, clearance, or symptom resolution. Germline V CDR1 and CDR2: MNHEY, SMNVEV (reference sequence). CDR3 size: 13 residues. Deletions cut 2 bases from V and 1 base from J, with 6 bases between.

Input material: PBMCs or T cells enriched from blood (not recorded which). This TCR was sampled from a man younger than 45 who had recovered from COVID-19. This chain connects TRBV27 to TRBJ2-7; no reliable D call. The CDR3 DNA reads TGTGCCAGCAGTTTAAGAGTTTCCTACGAGCAGTACTTC. This translates into CASSLRVSYEQYF.